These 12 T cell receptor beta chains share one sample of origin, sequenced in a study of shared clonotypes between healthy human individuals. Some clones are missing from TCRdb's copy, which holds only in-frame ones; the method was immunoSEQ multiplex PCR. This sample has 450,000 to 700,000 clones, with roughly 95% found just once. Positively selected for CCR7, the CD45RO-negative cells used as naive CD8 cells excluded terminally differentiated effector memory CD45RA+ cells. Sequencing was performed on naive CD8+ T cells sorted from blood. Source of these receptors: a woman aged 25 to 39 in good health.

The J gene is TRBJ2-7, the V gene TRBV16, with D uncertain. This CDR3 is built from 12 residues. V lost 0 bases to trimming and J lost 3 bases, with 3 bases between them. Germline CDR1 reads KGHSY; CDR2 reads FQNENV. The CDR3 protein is CASSQSFYEQYF. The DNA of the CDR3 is TGTGCCAGCAGCCAATCATTCTACGAGCAGTACTTC.

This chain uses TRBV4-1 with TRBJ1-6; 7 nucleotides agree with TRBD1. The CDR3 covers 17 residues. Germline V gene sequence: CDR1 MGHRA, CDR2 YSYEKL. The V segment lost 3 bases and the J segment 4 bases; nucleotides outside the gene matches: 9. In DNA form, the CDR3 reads TGCGCCAGCAGCCACGACGGGACAGCGTCTTATAATTCACCCCTCCACTTT. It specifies CASSHDGTASYNSPLHF.

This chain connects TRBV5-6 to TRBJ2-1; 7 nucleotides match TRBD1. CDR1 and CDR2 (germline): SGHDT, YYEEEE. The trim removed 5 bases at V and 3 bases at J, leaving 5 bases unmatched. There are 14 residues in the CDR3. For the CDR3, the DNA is TGTGCCAGCAGTCCCGGGACAGTCTACAATGAGCAGTTCTTC. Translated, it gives CASSPGTVYNEQFF.

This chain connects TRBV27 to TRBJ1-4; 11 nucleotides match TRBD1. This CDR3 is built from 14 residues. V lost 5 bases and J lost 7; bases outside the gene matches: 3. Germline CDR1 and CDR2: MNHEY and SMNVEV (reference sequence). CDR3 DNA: TGTGCCAGCAGTACCGGGACAGGGGGTGAAAAACTGTTTTTT. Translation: CASSTGTGGEKLFF.

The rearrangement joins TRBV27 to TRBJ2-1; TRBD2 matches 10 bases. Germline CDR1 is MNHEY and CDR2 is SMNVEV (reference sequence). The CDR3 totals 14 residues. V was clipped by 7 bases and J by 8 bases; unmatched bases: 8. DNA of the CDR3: TGTGCCAGCACCCCTAGCGGGAGAGGGTATGAGCAGTTCTTC. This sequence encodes CASTPSGRGYEQFF.

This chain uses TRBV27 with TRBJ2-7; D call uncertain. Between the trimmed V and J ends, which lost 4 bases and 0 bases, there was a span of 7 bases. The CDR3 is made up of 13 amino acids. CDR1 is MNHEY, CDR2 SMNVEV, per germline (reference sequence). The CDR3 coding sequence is TGTGCCAGCAGTTATGGTCCCTCCTACGAGCAGTACTTC. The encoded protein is CASSYGPSYEQYF.

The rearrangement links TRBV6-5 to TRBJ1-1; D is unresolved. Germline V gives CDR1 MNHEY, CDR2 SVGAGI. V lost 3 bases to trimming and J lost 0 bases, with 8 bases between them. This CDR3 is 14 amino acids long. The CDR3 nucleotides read TGTGCCAGCAGTTATGAGCTAATGAACACTGAAGCTTTCTTT. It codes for CASSYELMNTEAFF.

CDR3 loop: CASSWGVDQPQHF. Written as DNA, the CDR3 is TGTGCCAGCAGCTGGGGGGTGGATCAGCCCCAGCATTTT. The chain recombines TRBV28 with TRBJ1-5; D might be TRBD1 (5 bases). Germline-derived CDR1 and CDR2 are MDHEN and SYDVKM. V was shortened by 6 bases and J by 5 bases, with 11 bases between the two germline ends. This CDR3 is built from 13 residues.

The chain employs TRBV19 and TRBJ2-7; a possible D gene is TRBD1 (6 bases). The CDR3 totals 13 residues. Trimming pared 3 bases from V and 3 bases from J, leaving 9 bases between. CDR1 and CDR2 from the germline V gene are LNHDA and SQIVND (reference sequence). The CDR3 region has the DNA TGTGCCAGTAGTATGGGACAACTCTACGAGCAGTACTTC. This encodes CASSMGQLYEQYF.

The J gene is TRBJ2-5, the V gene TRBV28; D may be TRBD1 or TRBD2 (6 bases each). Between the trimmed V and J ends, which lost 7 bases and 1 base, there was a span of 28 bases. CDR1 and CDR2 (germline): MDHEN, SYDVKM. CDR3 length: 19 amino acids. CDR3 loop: CASTPFNNREVLSQETQYF. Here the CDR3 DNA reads TGTGCCAGCACCCCTTTTAATAACAGGGAGGTTTTGAGCCAAGAGACCCAGTACTTC.

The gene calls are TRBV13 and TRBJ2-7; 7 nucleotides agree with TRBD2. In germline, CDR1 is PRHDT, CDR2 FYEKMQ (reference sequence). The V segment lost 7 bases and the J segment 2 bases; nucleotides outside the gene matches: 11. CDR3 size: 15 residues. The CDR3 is CASTPRGVGAYEQYF. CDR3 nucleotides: TGTGCCAGCACCCCTCGGGGGGTAGGGGCCTACGAGCAGTACTTC. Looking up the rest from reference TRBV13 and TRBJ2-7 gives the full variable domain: AAGVIQSPRHLIKEKRETATLKCYPIPRHDTVYWYQQGPGQDPQFLISFYEKMQSDKGSIPDRFSAQQFSDYHSELNMSSLELGDSALYFCASTPRGVGAYEQYFGPGTRLTVT.

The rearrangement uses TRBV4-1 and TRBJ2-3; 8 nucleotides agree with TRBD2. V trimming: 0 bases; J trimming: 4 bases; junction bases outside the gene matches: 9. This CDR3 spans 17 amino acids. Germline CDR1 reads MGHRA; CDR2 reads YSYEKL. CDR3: CASSQDLPGGPADTQYF. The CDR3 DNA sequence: TGCGCCAGCAGCCAAGATCTTCCGGGAGGGCCTGCAGATACGCAGTATTTT.